A single T cell receptor beta chain is shown here with its context. Its antigen remains unknown. This record comes from a study of T-cell memory formation after mild COVID-19. Study-wide context: The study found TCR clusters largely donor specific.

General study points: Researchers could not confirm that second-wave clones peaking on day 37 targeted SARS-CoV-2. Balance between CD4 and CD8 was seen in clones contracting day 15 to 85, and a CD4+ lean was seen in later expanders.

This CDR3 contains 14 residues. The V end was cut by 0 bases, the J end by 5 bases, with 13 bases between. In germline, CDR1 is DFQATT, CDR2 SNEGSKA (reference sequence). Sample barcodes and UMIs were carried by the TCR alpha and TCR beta cDNA libraries that 5'RACE generated with constant-segment primers. In TCRdb, the 5' RACE reads were re-called with MiXCR into one record per CDR3 protein. The sample has 560,000 or so distinct CDR3 sequences, roughly a sixth seen once; the top ten hold less than 10%. This receptor was identified in an adult woman who had mild COVID-19 (a few samples of this study predate the infection). Cell type and time point are not known. Material: PBMCs or a T cell subset sorted from them (not recorded which). This sequence joins TRBV20-1 and TRBJ2-5; D call uncertain. CDR3 residues: CSARDEDVRETQYF. In DNA, the CDR3 is TGCAGTGCTAGAGATGAAGACGTCCGGGAGACCCAGTACTTC.